Below, 12 T cell receptor beta chains from the same sample are listed, as sequenced in a study of T cells of healthy individuals. A single record per CDR3 protein comes from TCRdb applying MiXCR to the 5' RACE reads. In the table there are some 41,000 distinct CDR3 sequences, 4.5% of which are singletons. The receptors were gathered from a human donor in good health.

This clonotype was counted many times. The chain recombines TRBV6-5 with TRBJ1-1, with D possibly TRBD1 on 5 matching bases. V lost 1 base and J 2 bases, leaving 8 bases between the germline ends. Germline CDR1 reads MNHEY; CDR2 reads SVGAGI. The CDR3 is 14 residues long. CDR3 residues: CASSYWGANTEAFF. In DNA, the CDR3 is TGTGCCAGCAGTTACTGGGGCGCAAACACTGAAGCTTTCTTT.

This clonotype has more than one count but fewer than ten. The chain employs TRBV2 and TRBJ1-6; no definite D call. The V end was cut by 5 bases, the J end by 7 bases, with 9 bases between. Germline assignment: CDR1 SNHLY and CDR2 FYNNEI. This CDR3 is 13 amino acids long. In DNA, the CDR3 is TGTGCCAGCAGTTTTTCTGGGAATTCACCCCTCCACTTT. This sequence encodes CASSFSGNSPLHF.

In its sample, this clonotype was seen many times. V usage is TRBV3-1 and J usage is TRBJ2-3; no reliable D call. Germline assignment: CDR1 LGHDT and CDR2 YNNKEL (reference sequence). Between the trimmed V and J ends, which lost 4 bases and 5 bases, there was a span of 7 bases. The CDR3 covers 12 residues. Written as DNA, the CDR3 is TGTGCCAGCAGCCTCACTTTAGATACGCAGTATTTT. Translating gives CASSLTLDTQYF.

The chain carries TRBV18 and TRBJ2-3; D gene ambiguous. CDR3 size: 14 residues. In germline, CDR1 is KGHSH, CDR2 LQKENI. Trimming left V 4 bases short and J 0 bases short, with 8 bases between. CDR3 residues: CASSLSPSTDTQYF. CDR3 nucleotide sequence: TGTGCCAGCTCACTGAGTCCTAGCACAGATACGCAGTATTTT.

This clonotype showed up just a few times. A much larger clone sits a single nucleotide away, making a read error possible. The CDR3 protein is CASSLTGDTEAFF. CDR3 bases: TGTGCCAGCAGCTTAACGGGGGACACTGAAGCTTTCTTT. The chain links TRBV7-3 to TRBJ1-1, with D possibly being TRBD1 (5 bases). Germline CDR1 is SGHTA and CDR2 is FQGTGA. Trimming cost V 0 bases and J 3 bases, with 5 bases left between them. CDR3 length: 13 residues.

This clonotype was counted at least ten times. The gene calls are TRBV12-5 and TRBJ2-1; D is undetermined. CDR3 size: 12 residues. In germline, CDR1 is LGHNT, CDR2 FRNRAP. Trimming took 1 base from V and 3 from J, leaving 1 base between them. In DNA form, the CDR3 reads TGTGCTAGTGGTTTGGACTACAATGAGCAGTTCTTC. It is translated as CASGLDYNEQFF. The variable domain in full, with the rest retrieved from reference TRBV12-5 and TRBJ2-1, is DARVTQTPRHKVTEMGQEVTMRCQPILGHNTVFWYRQTMMQGLELLAYFRNRAPLDDSGMPKDRFSAEMPDATLATLKIQPSEPRDSAVYFCASGLDYNEQFFGPGTRLTVL.

The CDR3 region has the DNA TGCGCCAGCAGCTTGGGGCGGGACAGCCAGTGGTACGAGCAGTACTTC. This translates into CASSLGRDSQWYEQYF. This chain joins TRBV5-1 and TRBJ2-7; D is perhaps TRBD1 (7 bases). V was cut by 0 bases and J by 4 bases, with 17 bases left in between. Germline CDR1 reads SGHRS; CDR2 reads YFSETQ. The CDR3 covers 16 residues.

The rearrangement joins TRBV19 to TRBJ2-3; D is possibly TRBD2 (6 bases). CDR3 length: 16 amino acids. V was pared by 4 bases and J by 0 bases, with 14 bases between. Looked up from germline, CDR1 is LNHDA and CDR2 is SQIVND (reference sequence). The CDR3, as DNA: TGTGCCAGTAGTAGGAGACTAGGTACTAGCACAGATACGCAGTATTTT. It is translated as CASSRRLGTSTDTQYF.

The CDR3 spells CSVLGAGGGNNEQFF. In DNA, the CDR3 is TGCAGCGTTTTAGGAGCGGGAGGAGGGAACAATGAGCAGTTCTTC. This chain links TRBV29-1 with TRBJ2-1; 9 positions agree with TRBD2. With V trimmed by 5 bases and J by 5 bases, 10 bases remained unmatched. In germline, CDR1 is SQVTM, CDR2 ANQGSEA. The CDR3 is made up of 15 amino acids.

This clonotype was detected a few times. The V gene is TRBV20-1, the J gene TRBJ2-7; 8 bases are a match to TRBD1. The CDR3 loop spans 14 amino acids. CDR1 DFQATT and CDR2 SNEGSKA come from the germline V gene (reference sequence). The V segment lost 3 bases and the J segment 2 bases; nucleotides outside the gene matches: 6. In nucleotides, the CDR3 is TGCAGTGCTAGCTGGACAGGGAGAACCTACGAGCAGTACTTC. Protein sequence: CSASWTGRTYEQYF.

This clonotype was observed a few times. The V and J genes are TRBV4-2 and TRBJ1-3; no reliable D call. The germline V and J ends were trimmed by 0 bases and 0 bases, with 6 bases remaining between them. Germline V CDR1 and CDR2: LGHNA, YNFKEQ. This CDR3 has 15 amino acids. CDR3 loop: CASSQEAYSGNTIYF. CDR3 sequence (DNA): TGTGCCAGCAGCCAAGAAGCCTACTCTGGAAACACCATATATTTT.

The rearrangement links TRBV6-1 to TRBJ2-2, with 9 bases identical to TRBD1. The germline CDR1 and CDR2 sequences are MNHNS and SASEGT. The CDR3 has 16 residues. The V and J ends lost 3 bases and 5 bases, in that order; junction bases with no gene match: 7. CDR3 residues: CASSDIRDRETGELFF. The CDR3 coding sequence is TGTGCCAGCAGTGATATCCGGGACAGGGAAACCGGGGAGCTGTTTTTT.